This T cell receptor (beta chain) was recovered during a study of blood T cells in healthy people across ages. Next came a second PCR, run for about 7 to 12 cycles, which used a sample-barcoded 5' primer along with a J-beta primer mix. TCRdb reprocessed the 5' RACE reads via MiXCR and lists one record per CDR3 protein. The repertoire has roughly 800,000 distinct CDR3 sequences, roughly 25% of them found once; the top ten carry under 4.5%. These data also featured in a second study, about T cells of mothers and their children.

Source material: blood. This receptor was obtained from a boy between 5 and 17 years old in good health.

CDR3 in amino acids: CASSEADGDRGYGYTF. CDR3 nucleotide sequence: TGTGCCAGCAGTGAAGCGGATGGCGACAGGGGGTATGGCTACACCTTC. The chain joins TRBV2 to TRBJ1-2; 9 bases fit TRBD1. Trimming removed 0 bases from V and 5 bases from J; junction bases left unmatched: 7. Germline loops: CDR1 SNHLY, CDR2 FYNNEI. There are 16 residues in the CDR3.